This T cell receptor (beta chain) was identified during a study of control samples from healthy donors and cancer patients. TCRdb's copy holds only in-frame clones and misses some; the assay was immunoSEQ multiplex PCR. This table holds about 120,000 clones, just under 90% found once. Trimming stripped 5 bases from V and 6 bases from J, with 17 bases between. There are 16 residues in the CDR3. Germline V gene sequence: CDR1 SGHVS, CDR2 FQNEAQ. Specimen: blood. The chain has TRBV7-8 and TRBJ1-6, with D uncertain. The receptor comes from a young man in good health. The CDR3 spells CASSSPAWNGNSPLHF. The CDR3 DNA reads as TGTGCCAGCAGCAGCCCCGCGTGGAACGGTAATTCACCCCTCCACTTT.